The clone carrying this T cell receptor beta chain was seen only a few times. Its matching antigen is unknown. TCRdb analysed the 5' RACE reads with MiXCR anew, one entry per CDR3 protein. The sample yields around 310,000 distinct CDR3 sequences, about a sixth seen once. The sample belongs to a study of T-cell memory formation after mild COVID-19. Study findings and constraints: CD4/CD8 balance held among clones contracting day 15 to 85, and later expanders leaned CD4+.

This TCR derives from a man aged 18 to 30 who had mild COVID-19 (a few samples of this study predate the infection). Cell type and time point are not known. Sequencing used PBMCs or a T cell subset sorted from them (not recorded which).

The CDR3 region is CASRYTGSNQPQHF. CDR3 coding DNA: TGTGCCAGCAGGTATACAGGGAGTAATCAGCCCCAGCATTTT. The chain links TRBV12-3 or TRBV12-4 to TRBJ1-5, with D possibly being TRBD1 (6 bases). The CDR3 totals 14 residues. V lost 6 bases and J 4 bases, leaving 13 bases between the germline ends.